Below, 5 T cell receptor beta chains from the same sample are listed, as sequenced in a study of T-cell reconstitution after alpha-beta-depleted transplantation in children. The authors prepared the TCRbeta library with unique molecular identifiers. TCRdb itself ran the PCR reads through MiXCR, one entry per CDR3 protein. The repertoire consists of fewer than 200,000 distinct CDR3 sequences, with over 5.5% occurring once and the leading ten covering more than 2.5%. The sample here was PBMCs from the stem cell graft donor, taken from the stem cell graft. The source of these receptors is a human donor who donated a stem cell graft to a child with Wiskott-Aldrich syndrome.

There are many counts of this clonotype. The CDR3 sequence is CSASLGQYEQYF. Here the CDR3 DNA reads TGCAGTGCTTCCTTGGGACAGTACGAGCAGTACTTC. The chain recombines TRBV20-1 with TRBJ2-7; 7 nucleotides align to TRBD1. Germline CDR1 and CDR2: DFQATT and SNEGSKA (reference sequence). V was pared by 5 bases and J by 4 bases, with 5 bases of the junction left unmatched. This CDR3 region has 12 residues.

CDR3 nucleotides: TGCGCCAGCAGCTTGGGGGGCTCCCAAGAGACCCAGTACTTC. Translated: CASSLGGSQETQYF. The rearrangement joins TRBV5-1 to TRBJ2-5; possibly TRBD1 for D (5 bases). CDR3 length equals 14 residues. Trimming left V 0 bases short and J 1 base short, with 7 bases between. Germline V gene lookup returns CDR1 SGHRS and CDR2 YFSETQ.

Concerning this clonotype itself: This may come from a read error, since a much larger clone is one base off. The DNA of the CDR3 is TGCAGCACCGGGGGGAACACCGGGGAGCTGTTTTTT. Translating it yields CSTGGNTGELFF. The chain uses TRBV29-1 and TRBJ2-2, with D tentatively TRBD2 (6 bases). There are 12 residues in the CDR3. V lost 8 bases, J lost 1 base, and 8 bases lay in between. The germline CDR1 and CDR2 sequences are SQVTM and ANQGSEA.

This clonotype appeared many times. The chain carries TRBV20-1 and TRBJ1-2; TRBD1 agrees at 7 bases. The germline V gene has CDR1 DFQATT and CDR2 SNEGSKA (reference sequence). This CDR3 contains 15 residues. Unmatched junction bases numbered 8, after V lost 3 bases and J lost 1 base. The DNA of the CDR3 is TGCAGTGCTAGCCCAGGGGGACTAATTAACTATGGCTACACCTTC. Protein product: CSASPGGLINYGYTF.

Ten or more counts support this clonotype. The chain employs TRBV7-2 and TRBJ2-1; 9 nucleotides align to TRBD2. CDR3 size: 15 residues. CDR1 is SGHTA and CDR2 is FQGNSA in the germline V gene. With 5 bases clipped from V and 2 bases from J, the junction kept 4 bases outside the gene matches. CDR3 sequence (DNA): TGTGCCAGCAGCCGAGCTAGCGGGGCCTACAATGAGCAGTTCTTC. Translated: CASSRASGAYNEQFF.